These 32 T cell receptor beta chains were all obtained from the same sample, sequenced in a study of T cell clones after liver transplantation. Clones were read by immunoSEQ multiplex PCR, and TCRdb kept only the in-frame ones, dropping some. The sample lists roughly 70,000 clones; roughly 80% were seen once. The input for sequencing was CD4+ T cells from blood, taken before liver transplant. All receptors come from a human donor who received a liver transplant.

The chain combines TRBV9 with TRBJ1-1; no definite D call. V shed 4 bases and J shed 0 bases, with 13 bases lying between them. CDR3 length: 15 amino acids. The germline CDR1 and CDR2 sequences are SGDLS and YYNGEE. The CDR3 loop is CASSPGGRMNTEAFF. In DNA, the CDR3 is TGTGCCAGCAGCCCGGGAGGCCGCATGAACACTGAAGCTTTCTTT.

This CDR3 reads CASSPGRSYGYTF. CDR3 sequence (DNA): TGTGCCAGCAGCCCGGGACGGAGCTATGGCTACACCTTC. The rearrangement uses TRBV7-2 and TRBJ1-2; TRBD1 is a possible D gene (5 bases). The CDR3 spans 13 residues. Germline-derived CDR1 and CDR2 are SGHTA and FQGNSA. Trimming cost V 5 bases and J 4 bases, with 11 bases left between them.

DNA of the CDR3: TGCGCCAGCAGCAACCGGGAGAGGTGGGAAAAACTGTTTTTT. Amino acids: CASSNRERWEKLFF. The chain is built from TRBV4-1 and TRBJ1-4; D not resolved. Trimming left V 5 bases short and J 8 bases short, with 15 bases between. CDR1 is MGHRA and CDR2 is YSYEKL in the germline V gene. The CDR3 extends over 14 amino acids.

This sequence joins TRBV7-9 and TRBJ1-2; the match to TRBD1 covers 7 bases. In germline, CDR1 is SEHNR, CDR2 FQNEAQ (reference sequence). The J segment lost 4 bases and the V segment lost 2 bases, leaving 19 bases of the junction unmatched. This CDR3 is 19 amino acids long. The CDR3, as DNA: TGTGCCAGCAGCTTATGGACAGGTATGGTGGTTGAGACATCCTATGGCTACACCTTC. It translates to CASSLWTGMVVETSYGYTF.

This rearrangement joins TRBV18 to TRBJ2-7; maybe TRBD2 (6 bases). The ends were cut back, 3 bases at V and 4 bases at J, with 19 bases in the middle. The CDR3 covers 16 residues. CDR1 and CDR2 (germline): KGHSH, LQKENI. DNA of the CDR3: TGTGCCAGCTCACCTCTACGGGACTCTCTGGGGTACGAGCAGTACTTC. This codes for CASSPLRDSLGYEQYF.

The sample holds a few counts of this clone. The chain combines TRBV15 with TRBJ2-7, with TRBD1 as a possible D gene (6 bases). Germline V lookup: CDR1 LNHNV, CDR2 YYDKDF (reference sequence). The V end was cut by 1 base, the J end by 7 bases, with 20 bases between. This CDR3 comprises 16 residues. The CDR3: CATSRGLGTPSLEQYF. The CDR3 nucleotides read TGTGCCACCAGCAGAGGTTTAGGGACACCTTCTCTAGAGCAGTACTTC.

The rearrangement links TRBV15 to TRBJ1-2; no clear D. The germline gives CDR1 LNHNV, CDR2 YYDKDF (reference sequence). The CDR3 extends over 14 amino acids. V was trimmed by 4 bases and J by 8 bases, leaving 17 bases between them. DNA of the CDR3: TGTGCCACCAGCAACACTCCCTCGACTTTGGGCTACACCTTC. It codes for CATSNTPSTLGYTF.

The J gene is TRBJ1-5, the V gene TRBV10-2, with D tentatively TRBD1 (5 bases). CDR3 length: 15 amino acids. Trimming took 3 bases from V and 5 from J, leaving 14 bases between them. Germline V lookup: CDR1 WSHSY, CDR2 SAAADI. CDR3 sequence (DNA): TGCGCCAGCAGTGATAGGGCGGGGGGGGATCAGCCCCAGCATTTT. This encodes CASSDRAGGDQPQHF.

The chain combines TRBV7-9 with TRBJ1-4; D remains unclear. The CDR3 loop spans 10 amino acids. V lost 5 bases and J 14 bases, leaving 9 bases between the germline ends. CDR1 is SEHNR and CDR2 is FQNEAQ in the germline V gene (reference sequence). The CDR3 DNA reads as TGTGCCAGCAGCGGGGTACATCTGTTTTTT. This gives the protein CASSGVHLFF.

The V gene is TRBV19, the J gene TRBJ2-3, with D perhaps assigned TRBD1 or TRBD2 (5 bases each). CDR1 is LNHDA, CDR2 SQIVND, per germline (reference sequence). This CDR3 region has 17 residues. V lost 1 base and J 0 bases, leaving 14 bases between the germline ends. This CDR3 is CASSIAPQGASTDTQYF. For the CDR3, the DNA is TGTGCCAGTAGTATAGCCCCGCAGGGAGCTAGCACAGATACGCAGTATTTT. The full variable domain, rest sourced from reference TRBV19 and TRBJ2-3, is DGGITQSPKYLFRKEGQNVTLSCEQNLNHDAMYWYRQDPGQGLRLIYYSQIVNDFQKGDIAEGYSVSREKKESFPLTVTSAQKNPTAFYLCASSIAPQGASTDTQYFGPGTRLTVL.

The table lists this clone with a few counts. This chain connects TRBV27 to TRBJ2-3; TRBD1 might be the D (5 bases). Trimming took off 4 bases at V and 3 bases at J, with 20 bases between the two ends. From germline, CDR1 is MNHEY and CDR2 SMNVEV (reference sequence). The length of the CDR3 is 17 residues. The CDR3 region is CASSSLKGRAGTDTQYF. The CDR3, as DNA: TGTGCCAGCAGTTCCCTAAAGGGCAGGGCCGGAACAGATACGCAGTATTTT.

About this clone itself: This may come from a read error, since a much larger clone is one base off. The CDR3 DNA sequence: TGTGCCAGCAGCCCCCGGGACGGAGGCACAGATACGCAGTATTTT. Translating gives CASSPRDGGTDTQYF. The chain links TRBV7-3 to TRBJ2-3; either TRBD1 or TRBD2 may supply D (5 bases each). Trimming removed 5 bases from V and 1 base from J, with 13 bases in between. The germline gives CDR1 SGHTA, CDR2 FQGTGA. The CDR3 length is 15 residues. Variable domain in full (rest from reference TRBV7-3 and TRBJ2-3): GAGVSQTPSNKVTEKGKYVELRCDPISGHTALYWYRQSLGQGPEFLIYFQGTGAADDSGLPNDRFFAVRPEGSVSTLKIQRTERGDSAVYLCASSPRDGGTDTQYFGPGTRLTVL.

The V gene is TRBV28, the J gene TRBJ1-1, with 10 positions matching TRBD1. This CDR3 is 15 amino acids long. Germline CDR1 MDHEN, CDR2 SYDVKM. V lost 3 bases to trimming and J lost 5 bases; unmatched junction nucleotides: 6. Here the CDR3 DNA reads TGTGCCAGCAGTTTCCGGGGACAGGGGAAGACTGAAGCTTTCTTT. Translated, it gives CASSFRGQGKTEAFF.

The chain combines TRBV18 with TRBJ1-1; 12 bases align to TRBD1. The V segment lost 4 bases and the J segment 5 bases; nucleotides outside the gene matches: 2. The CDR3 extends over 14 amino acids. CDR1 and CDR2 from the germline V gene are KGHSH and LQKENI. CDR3 region: CASSRDRGRTEAFF. The CDR3 DNA follows: TGTGCCAGCTCACGGGACAGGGGGCGAACTGAAGCTTTCTTT.

The J gene is TRBJ2-7, the V gene TRBV10-3; 12 bases are a match to TRBD2. Germline V gene lookup returns CDR1 ENHRY and CDR2 SYGVKD. Unmatched junction bases numbered 8, after V lost 3 bases and J lost 5 bases. CDR3 length: 16 amino acids. CDR3 DNA sequence: TGTGCCATCAGTGAAGGGACTAGCGGGTCCGGCGACGAGCAGTACTTC. The encoded protein is CAISEGTSGSGDEQYF.

This chain uses TRBV18 with TRBJ1-3, with D possibly matching TRBD1 (5 bases). Germline loops: CDR1 KGHSH, CDR2 LQKENI. CDR3 size: 19 residues. Deletions cut 2 bases from V and 1 base from J, with 21 bases between. The CDR3 sequence is CASSPVLGGIGLSGNTIYF. The CDR3 DNA reads as TGTGCCAGCTCACCAGTGCTCGGGGGAATCGGGCTATCTGGAAACACCATATATTTT.

This clone was observed once. This sequence joins TRBV5-4 and TRBJ2-7, with 9 bases matching TRBD1. CDR3 length: 15 residues. Per the germline V gene, CDR1 is SGHNT and CDR2 is YYREEE (reference sequence). Trimming took 3 bases from V and 3 from J; bases not matched to a gene: 7. CDR3 DNA sequence: TGTGCCAGCAGCTCCAGACAGGGGGATATCTACGAGCAGTACTTC. Encoded protein: CASSSRQGDIYEQYF.

This chain connects TRBV30 to TRBJ2-1, with D possibly TRBD1 on 6 matching bases. The CDR3 is 15 amino acids. The germline V gene encodes CDR1 GTSNPN and CDR2 SVGIG (reference sequence). Trimming cost V 2 bases and J 7 bases, with 18 bases left between them. CDR3 sequence: CAWSRQASGTNEQFF. CDR3 DNA: TGTGCCTGGAGTCGACAGGCCTCGGGCACGAATGAGCAGTTCTTC.

This chain joins TRBV7-2 and TRBJ1-4; possibly TRBD1 for D (5 bases). The germline V and J ends were trimmed by 5 bases and 7 bases, with 23 bases remaining between them. Germline V gene sequence: CDR1 SGHTA, CDR2 FQGNSA. The CDR3 is 17 residues long. The CDR3 protein is CASSPGRTTGVTEKLFF. The CDR3, as DNA: TGTGCCAGCAGCCCCGGACGGACGACGGGGGTAACTGAAAAACTGTTTTTT.

This chain uses TRBV27 with TRBJ2-1, with 10 positions matching TRBD2. The trim removed 4 bases at V and 5 bases at J, leaving 5 bases unmatched. CDR1 is MNHEY and CDR2 is SMNVEV in the germline V gene (reference sequence). The CDR3 covers 15 residues. Here the CDR3 reads CASSSPGLANNEQFF. As DNA, the CDR3 is TGTGCCAGCAGTTCCCCGGGACTAGCGAACAATGAGCAGTTCTTC.

This clone came up many times. The V call is TRBV11-2, the J call TRBJ1-4, with 7 bases aligning to TRBD1. The CDR3 is 14 residues long. The J segment lost 7 bases and the V segment lost 5 bases, leaving 7 bases of the junction unmatched. Germline V CDR1 and CDR2: SGHAT, FQNNGV. This chain's CDR3 is CASSPRGTVEKLFF. The CDR3 region has the DNA TGTGCCAGCAGCCCCCGGGGGACAGTTGAAAAACTGTTTTTT.

This clone has a single count. The rearrangement uses TRBV7-9 and TRBJ2-1, with 8 bases lining up with TRBD2. Germline loops: CDR1 SEHNR, CDR2 FQNEAQ (reference sequence). V shed 5 bases and J 5 bases; nucleotides not matched to a gene: 8. This CDR3 has 15 amino acids. Here the CDR3 DNA reads TGTGCCAGCAGCCGTCGGGGTAGCGGGAACAATGAGCAGTTCTTC. It is translated as CASSRRGSGNNEQFF.

The J gene is TRBJ2-2, the V gene TRBV7-9, with D possibly being TRBD2 (5 bases). Germline V CDR1 and CDR2: SEHNR, FQNEAQ (reference sequence). Trimming cost V 1 base and J 2 bases, with 11 bases left between them. CDR3 length: 16 residues. The CDR3 sequence: CASSLVGRTNTGELFF. CDR3 DNA sequence: TGTGCCAGCAGCTTAGTAGGGCGGACTAACACCGGGGAGCTGTTTTTT.

The genes are TRBV5-1 and TRBJ2-5, with no clear D. V lost 1 base, J lost 1 base, and 2 bases lay in between. There are 12 residues in the CDR3. Germline CDR1 reads SGHRS; CDR2 reads YFSETQ. CDR3 nucleotide sequence: TGCGCCAGCAGCTTGATCCAAGAGACCCAGTACTTC. As protein: CASSLIQETQYF.

The chain recombines TRBV15 with TRBJ2-4; no clear D. V gave up 6 bases and J gave up 1 base, with 7 bases separating them. There are 13 residues in the CDR3. The germline gives CDR1 LNHNV, CDR2 YYDKDF (reference sequence). The CDR3 loop is CATSSGAKNIQYF. The CDR3, as DNA: TGTGCCACCAGTTCTGGCGCCAAAAACATTCAGTACTTC.

The chain joins TRBV7-9 to TRBJ1-1; a weak D match, TRBD1 (5 bases). The CDR3 runs 11 residues. Per the germline V gene, CDR1 is SEHNR and CDR2 is FQNEAQ (reference sequence). Trimming cost V 9 bases and J 1 base, with 6 bases left between them. The CDR3 DNA is TGTGCCAGTGGGGGGAACACTGAAGCTTTCTTT. Protein: CASGGNTEAFF. The full variable domain, rest sourced from reference TRBV7-9 and TRBJ1-1, is DTGVSQNPRHKITKRGQNVTFRCDPISEHNRLYWYRQTLGQGPEFLTYFQNEAQLEKSRLLSDRFSAERPKGSFSTLEIQRTEQGDSAMYLCASGGNTEAFFGQGTRLTVV.

This chain links TRBV10-3 with TRBJ2-5; D call uncertain. This CDR3 has 12 residues. V dropped 4 bases and J dropped 0 bases, with 3 bases sitting between them. Per germline, CDR1 ENHRY and CDR2 SYGVKD. As DNA, the CDR3 is TGTGCCATCAGTGCCCACCAAGAGACCCAGTACTTC. Amino acid sequence: CAISAHQETQYF.

V gene TRBV11-2 combines with J gene TRBJ2-2, with 9 bases lining up with TRBD2. CDR3 size: 18 residues. CDR1 is SGHAT, CDR2 FQNNGV, per germline. V lost 0 bases to trimming and J lost 0 bases; unmatched junction nucleotides: 5. The CDR3 loop reads CASSLDGASGTNTGELFF. CDR3 DNA: TGTGCCAGCAGCTTAGATGGGGCTAGCGGGACGAACACCGGGGAGCTGTTTTTT.

V and J are TRBV25-1 and TRBJ1-2; the match to TRBD1 covers 7 bases. J was trimmed by 4 bases and V by 1 base; bases with no gene match: 9. There are 16 residues in the CDR3. Per germline, CDR1 MGHDK and CDR2 SYGVNS. In nucleotides, the CDR3 is TGTGCCAGCAGTGAATTAAGGGAGACAGGGACCTATGGCTACACCTTC. Its translation is CASSELRETGTYGYTF.

The genes are TRBV28 and TRBJ2-3; 10 nucleotides match TRBD2. The CDR3 loop spans 16 amino acids. From germline, CDR1 is MDHEN and CDR2 SYDVKM. Trimming took 6 bases from V and 5 from J; bases not matched to a gene: 11. DNA for the CDR3: TGTGCCAGCAGGCCCCTAGCGGGAGTATCGAGAGATACGCAGTATTTT. It codes for CASRPLAGVSRDTQYF.

The chain couples TRBV29-1 to TRBJ1-3, with no clear D. Per the germline V gene, CDR1 is SQVTM and CDR2 is ANQGSEA. Trimming left V 4 bases short and J 0 bases short, with 7 bases between. The CDR3 contains 13 residues. CDR3 loop: CSVVQDSGNTIYF. CDR3 sequence (DNA): TGCAGCGTTGTACAAGACTCTGGAAACACCATATATTTT. The whole variable domain, filled in from reference TRBV29-1 and TRBJ1-3, reads SAVISQKPSRDICQRGTSLTIQCQVDSQVTMMFWYRQQPGQSLTLIATANQGSEATYESGFVIDKFPISRPNLTFSTLTVSNMSPEDSSIYLCSVVQDSGNTIYFGEGSWLTVV.

This clone turned up a few times. This chain joins TRBV2 and TRBJ2-1, with D perhaps matching TRBD2 (5 bases). Trimming left V 6 bases short and J 0 bases short, with 12 bases between. CDR1 and CDR2 from the germline V gene are SNHLY and FYNNEI. The CDR3 consists of 15 residues. The DNA for the CDR3 is TGTGCCAGCAGGGAGGCGGTTGACTCCTACAATGAGCAGTTCTTC. This codes for CASREAVDSYNEQFF. Variable domain in full (rest from reference TRBV2 and TRBJ2-1): EPEVTQTPSHQVTQMGQEVILRCVPISNHLYFYWYRQILGQKVEFLVSFYNNEISEKSEIFDDQFSVERPDGSNFTLKIRSTKLEDSAMYFCASREAVDSYNEQFFGPGTRLTVL.